The clone carrying this T cell receptor beta chain has more than one count but fewer than ten. The antigen is undetermined. Sample donors were healthy Caucasian individuals that came from Russia, aged roughly 6 to 100. The sample originates from a study of blood T cells in healthy people across ages. Points from the study as a whole: Strong correlation existed between TCR beta diversity and naive T cell percentage.

A sample-barcoded 5' primer and a J-beta primer mix were used in a second PCR of about 7 to 12 cycles. A template-switch adaptor with 12 random nucleotides tagged each cDNA molecule. TCRdb analysed the 5' RACE reads with MiXCR anew, one entry per CDR3 protein. Seen here are approximately 1.5 million distinct CDR3 sequences, about 45% observed once, and the top ten hold about 3.8%. The CDR3 runs 15 residues. Looked up from germline, CDR1 is DFQATT and CDR2 is SNEGSKA (reference sequence). Trimming took 0 bases from V and 4 from J, leaving 12 bases between them. V gene TRBV20-1 combines with J gene TRBJ1-4; D not resolved. This clonotype originated in a woman under 30 in good health. Sequenced sample: blood. CDR3 region: CSARDHGRFNEKLFF. In DNA form, the CDR3 reads TGCAGTGCTAGAGATCACGGCAGGTTTAATGAAAAACTGTTTTTT.